This T cell receptor (beta chain) emerged from a study of PD-1 blockade in classical Hodgkin lymphoma. Time point meaning: cycle 4 day 1 (C4D1), after 6 weeks of nivolumab. All the patients suffered relapse after autologous stem cell transplantation, and brentuximab vedotin exposure differed. Germline V gene data show CDR1 as SQVTM and CDR2 as ANQGSEA. V trimming: 6 bases; J trimming: 6 bases; junction bases outside the gene matches: 13. The CDR3 sequence is 14 residues long. Method: immunoSEQ multiplex PCR; TCRdb's copy keeps in-frame clones and lacks some. This repertoire shows some 58,000 clones, around nine tenths found once; its top ten account for 8%.

The clonotype originates from a human donor with classical Hodgkin lymphoma. V usage is TRBV29-1 and J usage is TRBJ2-7; TRBD1 agrees at 8 bases. Sequences were derived from peripheral blood mononuclear cells (PBMCs), sampled before the fourth cycle of nivolumab. The CDR3 loop is CSVAPRTGTSEQYF. As DNA, the CDR3 is TGCAGCGTCGCCCCCAGGACAGGGACGAGCGAGCAGTACTTC.